Shown below are 6 T cell receptor beta chains from a single sample sequenced in a study of regulatory T cells in long-lasting Graves disease. iRepertoire HTBI primers and Arm-PCR of CDR3 regions built TCR beta libraries. One entry per CDR3 protein, called by TCRdb with MiXCR from the multiplex PCR reads. Among roughly 450,000 distinct CDR3 sequences listed, around a fifth were seen once. This sample's time point: persistent/refractory GD, antithyroid drugs over 5 years with positive TRAb. Construction of the TCR library relied on RNA isolated from PBMCs. Sequencing used peripheral blood mononuclear cells (PBMCs), obtained when the disease was refractory, from a patient treated with antithyroid drugs. These receptors all come from a female donor with Graves disease.

This clonotype was seen many times. The chain is built from TRBV2 and TRBJ1-4; the D gene is possibly TRBD1 (5 bases). V shed 5 bases and J shed 1 base, with 8 bases lying between them. The CDR3 runs 14 residues. Germline V gene lookup returns CDR1 SNHLY and CDR2 FYNNEI. CDR3 sequence: CASSKQETNEKLFF. As DNA, the CDR3 is TGTGCCAGCAGTAAACAGGAAACTAATGAAAAACTGTTTTTT.

This clonotype occurred a few times. This chain joins TRBV20-1 and TRBJ2-7; 7 bases map to TRBD1. CDR1 is DFQATT and CDR2 is SNEGSKA in the germline V gene (reference sequence). With 4 bases clipped from V and 5 bases from J, the junction kept 14 bases outside the gene matches. The CDR3 length is 15 residues. CDR3 protein: CSATRMDRLTHEQYF. DNA of the CDR3: TGCAGTGCTACCAGAATGGACAGGCTTACCCACGAGCAGTACTTC.

The chain links TRBV11-2 to TRBJ2-1; D is uncertain. V was pared by 3 bases and J by 10 bases, with 10 bases between. The germline V gene has CDR1 SGHAT and CDR2 FQNNGV. The CDR3 extends over 12 amino acids. The CDR3: CASSFPPGEQFF. CDR3 in DNA: TGTGCCAGCAGCTTCCCCCCGGGCGAGCAGTTCTTC.

This clonotype was recorded many times. This chain links TRBV28 with TRBJ2-7; the match to TRBD1 covers 7 bases. Germline V lookup: CDR1 MDHEN, CDR2 SYDVKM. The V segment lost 5 bases and the J segment 3 bases; nucleotides outside the gene matches: 10. The CDR3 is made up of 15 amino acids. The CDR3 bases are TGTGCCAGCAGTCGATCCACAGGGGTCCACTACGAGCAGTACTTC. This encodes CASSRSTGVHYEQYF.

On this clonotype itself: This could be a read error, since a much larger clone is one nucleotide away. This chain uses TRBV6-2 or TRBV6-3 with TRBJ2-5; D unresolved. The CDR3 runs to 14 residues. Germline assignment: CDR1 MNHEY and CDR2 SVGEGT. CDR3 amino acids: CASSVEAAQVTQYF. The CDR3 DNA is TGTGCCAGCAGTGTAGAGGCAGCCCAAGTGACCCAGTACTTC.

Concerning this clonotype itself: The junction and the germline gene differ at one end; a read error may be behind it. The rearrangement links TRBV27 to TRBJ2-7, with D possibly being TRBD1 (5 bases). Germline CDR1 reads MNHEY; CDR2 reads SMNVEV (reference sequence). This CDR3 contains 16 residues. CDR3 residues: CVSSLFPGPPTYEQYF. In DNA, the CDR3 is TGTGTCAGCAGTTTATTTCCAGGGCCCCCCACCTACGAGCAGTACTTC.